This section outlines one T cell receptor beta chain sequence together with its context. This specimen comes from a study of blood T cell repertoires in COVID-19. Study in general: Samples representing acute and convalescent COVID-19 were sourced from the United States, Italy and Spain.

Profiled with immunoSEQ multiplex PCR; TCRdb holds only in-frame clones, not every one. This sample carries roughly 280,000 clones, approximately 90% of them seen once, and the ten largest clones take around 2.9%. V was pared by 5 bases and J by 2 bases, with 7 bases of the junction left unmatched. The CDR3 is 15 residues long. From germline, CDR1 is SGHTA and CDR2 FQGNSA. The cohort comprised adults aged 18 to 89 years residing in 20 to 30 US areas. V is TRBV7-2 and J is TRBJ2-3; TRBD2 agrees at 7 bases. Material for sequencing was PBMCs or T cells enriched from blood (not recorded which). This TCR was recovered from a woman in her fifties or sixties who had recovered from COVID-19. The CDR3 DNA is TGTGCCAGCAGCCCATTGGGAGGGGCCACAGATACGCAGTATTTT. It codes for CASSPLGGATDTQYF.